This is a list of T cell receptor beta chains from one sample in a study of T cell clusters in autoimmune cytopenias. TCRdb reworked the multiplex PCR reads into one entry per CDR3 protein, no DNA. The sample has about 12,000 distinct CDR3 sequences. The same specimen was also included in a second study, on T cell repertoires in aging, cancer and after chemotherapy.

The sample was peripheral blood. All receptors come from a human donor in good health. CDR3s include the opening cysteine and the closing phenylalanine or tryptophan. Where a row states a size, it is once, few, many or the class of an expanded clone; other rows omit it.

>-|TRBJ2-7|TRBV6-2/TRBV6-3
CASRDYRYPGEQYF
>-|TRBJ2-3|TRBV27
CASSLELAGGPSTDTQYF
>-|TRBJ1-1|TRBV12-3/TRBV12-4
CASRTTGLTEAFF
>-|TRBJ2-1|TRBV30
CAWRNRGRNEQFF
>-|TRBJ1-1|TRBV12-5
CASGSGREAFF
>-|TRBJ1-2|TRBV19
CATKTGPALGYTF
>-|TRBJ2-7|TRBV5-6
CASSRPAGTGAKSSYEQYF
>-|TRBJ1-2|TRBV18
CASSPAGRTNYGYTF
>-|TRBJ2-7|TRBV29-1
CSVIRQGGNEQYF
>-|TRBJ1-2|TRBV5-4
CASSSPGQGTYGYTF
>-|TRBJ2-3|TRBV30
CAWSTGGTDTQYF
>-|TRBJ1-1|TRBV12-3/TRBV12-4
CASSPLGTAIMNTEAFF
>-|TRBJ2-1|TRBV5-4
CDSSIGTGAYNEQFF
>-|TRBJ1-1|TRBV19
CASSSPGTGNTEAFF
>-|TRBJ2-6|TRBV6-2/TRBV6-3
CASSQLSGANVLTF
>medium-sized|TRBJ2-2|TRBV11-3
CASSLRLAGGHTGELFF
>-|TRBJ2-1|TRBV6-1
CASSEAGQYYNEQFF
>-|TRBJ2-5|TRBV10-3
CAISGGSPGQGEETQYF
>-|TRBJ1-1|TRBV5-4
CASSSGQPQPEDTEAFF
>-|TRBJ2-1|TRBV27
CASSQSSGGYNEQFF
>-|TRBJ2-3|TRBV19
CASSIGRGYTDTQYF
>-|TRBJ1-5|TRBV5-6
CASSLEGRSNQPQHF
>-|TRBJ2-1|TRBV11-2
CASSQGPAGGTDEQFF
>-|TRBJ1-6|TRBV19
CASTPGAPPLHF
>-|TRBJ2-7|TRBV6-2/TRBV6-3
CASEAAAGAHEQYF
>medium-sized|TRBJ2-5|TRBV19
CASSIGGAETQYF
>-|TRBJ2-3|TRBV6-1
CASSDARGVTDTQYF
>-|TRBJ2-7|TRBV6-5
CASSSSDGSYEQYF
>-|TRBJ2-1|TRBV6-5
CASTVWRSSYNEQFF
>medium-sized|TRBJ2-2|TRBV11-3
CASRRAGVGTGELFF
>-|TRBJ1-2|TRBV6-1
CASRLGPHYGYTF
>medium-sized|TRBJ2-5|TRBV11-1
CASSPPGRGETQYF
>-|TRBJ2-7|TRBV30
CACRTDANYEQYF
>medium-sized|TRBJ2-5|TRBV29-1
CSVEDRGTGPGKTQYF
>-|TRBJ1-6|TRBV18
CASSSTDRTNSPLHF
>-|TRBJ2-3|TRBV19
CASSIGQGVGDTQYF
>-|TRBJ2-7|TRBV5-6
CASSRDMSPSEQYF
>-|TRBJ2-1|TRBV5-6
CASSLGRGLSYNEQFF
>-|TRBJ2-5|TRBV27
CASRETTASETQYF
>-|TRBJ1-2|TRBV5-4
CASSFPGRNSNYGYTF
>-|TRBJ1-2|TRBV19
CASSKGNYGYTF
>-|TRBJ2-5|TRBV7-6
CASSGGGLGETQYF
>-|TRBJ1-2|TRBV6-2/TRBV6-3
CASSSLKDYGYTF
>-|TRBJ2-1|TRBV15
CATRPFVGHNEQFF
>-|TRBJ1-1|TRBV6-5
CATQGIAEAFF
>-|TRBJ2-3|TRBV13
CASSWGSNPDTQYF
>-|TRBJ2-3|TRBV12-3/TRBV12-4
CASSLEGPQVTDTQYF
>-|TRBJ1-2|TRBV15
CATSREVGNYGYTF
>medium-sized|TRBJ2-2|TRBV12-3/TRBV12-4
CASSSQGTGPTGELFF
>-|TRBJ2-1|TRBV27
CASSYTSSYNEQFF
>-|TRBJ2-2|TRBV6-2/TRBV6-3
CASSYPGQGVWMNTGELFF
>-|TRBJ1-4|TRBV11-3
CASSLLGGQGGKLFF